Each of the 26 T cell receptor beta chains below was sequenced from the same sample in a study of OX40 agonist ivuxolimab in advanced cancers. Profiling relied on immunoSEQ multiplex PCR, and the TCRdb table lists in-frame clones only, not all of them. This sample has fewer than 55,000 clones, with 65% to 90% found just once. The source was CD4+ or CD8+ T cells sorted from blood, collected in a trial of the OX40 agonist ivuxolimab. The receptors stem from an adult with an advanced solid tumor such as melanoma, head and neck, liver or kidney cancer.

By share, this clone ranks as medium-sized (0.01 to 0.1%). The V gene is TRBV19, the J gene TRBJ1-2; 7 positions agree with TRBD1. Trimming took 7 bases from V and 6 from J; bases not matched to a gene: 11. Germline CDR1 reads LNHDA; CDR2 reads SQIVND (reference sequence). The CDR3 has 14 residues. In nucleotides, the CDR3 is TGTGCCAGTAAGGTGGCAGGGGGTAAGGATGGCTACACCTTC. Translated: CASKVAGGKDGYTF.

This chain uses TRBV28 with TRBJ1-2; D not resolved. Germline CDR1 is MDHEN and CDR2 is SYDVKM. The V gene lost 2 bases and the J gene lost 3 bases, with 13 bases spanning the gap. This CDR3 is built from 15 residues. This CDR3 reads CASSLAEGLDYGYTF. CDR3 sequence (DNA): TGTGCCAGCAGTTTAGCGGAGGGCCTTGACTATGGCTACACCTTC.

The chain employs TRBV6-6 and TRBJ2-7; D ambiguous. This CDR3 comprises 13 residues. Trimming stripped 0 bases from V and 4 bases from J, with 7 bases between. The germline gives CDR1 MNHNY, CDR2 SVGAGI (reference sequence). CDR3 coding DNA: TGTGCCAGCAGTTACTCGAATACTTACGAGCAGTACTTC. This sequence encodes CASSYSNTYEQYF.

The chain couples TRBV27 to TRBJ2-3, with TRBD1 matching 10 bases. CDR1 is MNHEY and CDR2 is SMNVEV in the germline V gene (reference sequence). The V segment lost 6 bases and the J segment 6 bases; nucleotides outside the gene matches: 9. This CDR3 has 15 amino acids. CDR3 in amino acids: CASRVRTGGADTQYF. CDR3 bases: TGTGCCAGCAGGGTACGGACAGGGGGTGCGGATACGCAGTATTTT.

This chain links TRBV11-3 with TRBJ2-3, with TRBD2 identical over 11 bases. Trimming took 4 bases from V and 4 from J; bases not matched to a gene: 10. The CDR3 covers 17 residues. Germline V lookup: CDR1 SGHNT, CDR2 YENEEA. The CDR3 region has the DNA TGTGCCAGCAGCTCCCCCACTAGCGGGAGCAGCCCAGATACGCAGTATTTT. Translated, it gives CASSSPTSGSSPDTQYF. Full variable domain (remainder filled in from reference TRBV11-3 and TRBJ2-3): EAGVVQSPRYKIIEKKQPVAFWCNPISGHNTLYWYLQNLGQGPELLIRYENEEAVDDSQLPKDRFSAERLKGVDSTLKIQPAELGDSAVYLCASSSPTSGSSPDTQYFGPGTRLTVL.

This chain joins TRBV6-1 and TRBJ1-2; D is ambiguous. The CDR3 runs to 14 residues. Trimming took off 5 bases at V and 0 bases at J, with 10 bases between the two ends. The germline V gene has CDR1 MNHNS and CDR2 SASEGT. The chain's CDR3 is CASSWIHSNYGYTF. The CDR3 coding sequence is TGTGCCAGCAGTTGGATTCACTCTAACTATGGCTACACCTTC.

CDR3 residues: CASSLEVGSYEQYV. CDR3 in DNA: TGTGCCAGCAGCCTGGAAGTGGGTTCCTACGAGCAGTACGTC. V usage is TRBV11-2 and J usage is TRBJ2-7; D unresolved. Germline assignment: CDR1 SGHAT and CDR2 FQNNGV. The ends were cut back, 5 bases at V and 1 base at J, with 12 bases in the middle. The CDR3 totals 14 residues.

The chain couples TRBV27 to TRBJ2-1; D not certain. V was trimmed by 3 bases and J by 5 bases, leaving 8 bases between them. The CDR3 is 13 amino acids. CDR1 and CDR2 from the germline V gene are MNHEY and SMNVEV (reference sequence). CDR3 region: CASSFGRDNEQFF. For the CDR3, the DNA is TGTGCCAGCAGTTTCGGCAGAGACAATGAGCAGTTCTTC.

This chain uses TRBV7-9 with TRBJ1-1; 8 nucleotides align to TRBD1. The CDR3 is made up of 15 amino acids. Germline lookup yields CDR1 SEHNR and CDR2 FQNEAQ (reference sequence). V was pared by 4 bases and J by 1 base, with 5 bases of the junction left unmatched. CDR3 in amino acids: CASSSAQGANTEAFF. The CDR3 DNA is TGTGCCAGCAGCTCAGCCCAGGGGGCGAACACTGAAGCTTTCTTT.

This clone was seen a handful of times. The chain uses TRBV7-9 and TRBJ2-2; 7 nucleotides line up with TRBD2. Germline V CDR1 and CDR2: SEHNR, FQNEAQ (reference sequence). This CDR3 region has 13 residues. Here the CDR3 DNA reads TGTGCTGCGGGGGACCCGAACACCGGGGAGCTGTTTTTT. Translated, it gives CAAGDPNTGELFF.

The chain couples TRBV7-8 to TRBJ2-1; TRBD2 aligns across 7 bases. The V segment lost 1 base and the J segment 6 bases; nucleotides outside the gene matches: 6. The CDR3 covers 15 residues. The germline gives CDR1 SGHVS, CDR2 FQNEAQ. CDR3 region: CASSLVVLAGNEQFF. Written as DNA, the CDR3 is TGTGCCAGCAGCTTAGTCGTCTTAGCGGGCAATGAGCAGTTCTTC.

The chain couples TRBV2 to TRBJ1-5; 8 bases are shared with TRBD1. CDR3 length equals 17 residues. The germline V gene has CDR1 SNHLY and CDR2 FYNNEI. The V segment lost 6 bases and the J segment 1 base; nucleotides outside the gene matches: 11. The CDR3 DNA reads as TGTGCCAGCAGCGATCCGACGACAGGGGACAGCAATCAGCCCCAGCATTTT. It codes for CASSDPTTGDSNQPQHF.

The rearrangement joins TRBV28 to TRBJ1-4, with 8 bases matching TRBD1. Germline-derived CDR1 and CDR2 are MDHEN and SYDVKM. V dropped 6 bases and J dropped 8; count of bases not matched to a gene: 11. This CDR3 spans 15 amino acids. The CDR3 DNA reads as TGTGCCAGCAGCCCAGGACAGGGTAATAGGGAAAAACTGTTTTTT. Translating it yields CASSPGQGNREKLFF.

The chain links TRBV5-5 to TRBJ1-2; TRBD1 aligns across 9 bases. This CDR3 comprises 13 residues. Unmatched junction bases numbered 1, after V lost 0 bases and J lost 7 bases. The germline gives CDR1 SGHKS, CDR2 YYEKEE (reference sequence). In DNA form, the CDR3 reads TGTGCCAGCAGCTTGGACAGGGGGCCTGGCTACACCTTC. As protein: CASSLDRGPGYTF.

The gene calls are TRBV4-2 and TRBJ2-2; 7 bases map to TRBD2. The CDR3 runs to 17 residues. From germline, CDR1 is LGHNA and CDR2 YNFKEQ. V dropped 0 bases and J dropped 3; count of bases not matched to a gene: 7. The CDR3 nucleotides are TGTGCCAGCAGCCAAGAAGCGGGGCCACCTTACACCGGGGAGCTGTTTTTT. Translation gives CASSQEAGPPYTGELFF.

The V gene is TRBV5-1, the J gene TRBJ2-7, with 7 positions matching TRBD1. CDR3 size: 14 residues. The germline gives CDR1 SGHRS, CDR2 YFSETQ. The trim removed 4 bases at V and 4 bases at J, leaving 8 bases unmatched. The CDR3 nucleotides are TGCGCCAGCAGCCCATCGGCAGGGGGTTACGAGCAGTACTTC. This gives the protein CASSPSAGGYEQYF.

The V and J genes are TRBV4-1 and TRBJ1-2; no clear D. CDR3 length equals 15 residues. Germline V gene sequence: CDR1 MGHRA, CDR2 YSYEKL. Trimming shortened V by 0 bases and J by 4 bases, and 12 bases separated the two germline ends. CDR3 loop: CASSQDLAGTYGYTF. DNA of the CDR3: TGCGCCAGCAGCCAAGATTTGGCAGGTACCTATGGCTACACCTTC.

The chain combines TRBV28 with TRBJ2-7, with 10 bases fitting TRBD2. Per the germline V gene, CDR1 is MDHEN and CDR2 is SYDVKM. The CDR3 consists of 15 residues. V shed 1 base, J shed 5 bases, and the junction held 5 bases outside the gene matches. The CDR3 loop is CASSLLAGGGDEQYF. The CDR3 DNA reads TGTGCCAGCAGTTTATTAGCGGGAGGCGGGGACGAGCAGTACTTC.

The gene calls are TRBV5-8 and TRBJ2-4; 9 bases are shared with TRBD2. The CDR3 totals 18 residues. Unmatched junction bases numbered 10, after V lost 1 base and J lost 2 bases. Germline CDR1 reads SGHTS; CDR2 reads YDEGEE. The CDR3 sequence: CASSLWGGRAGSKNIQYF. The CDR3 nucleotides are TGTGCCAGCAGCTTGTGGGGCGGGAGGGCCGGGTCCAAAAACATTCAGTACTTC.

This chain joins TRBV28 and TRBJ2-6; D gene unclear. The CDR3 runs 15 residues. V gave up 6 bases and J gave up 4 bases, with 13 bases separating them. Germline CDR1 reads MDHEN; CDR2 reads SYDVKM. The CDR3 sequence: CASRSVLEGANVLTF. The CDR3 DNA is TGTGCCAGCAGGAGTGTATTGGAAGGGGCCAACGTCCTGACTTTC. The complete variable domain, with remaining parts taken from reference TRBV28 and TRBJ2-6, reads DVKVTQSSRYLVKRTGEKVFLECVQDMDHENMFWYRQDPGLGLRLIYFSYDVKMKEKGDIPEGYSVSREKKERFSLILESASTNQTSMYLCASRSVLEGANVLTFGAGSRLTVL.

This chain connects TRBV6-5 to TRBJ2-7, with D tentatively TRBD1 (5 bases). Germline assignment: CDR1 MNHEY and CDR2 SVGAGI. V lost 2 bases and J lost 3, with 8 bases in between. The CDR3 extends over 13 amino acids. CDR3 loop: CASSYQDSYEQYV. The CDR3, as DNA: TGTGCCAGCAGTTACCAAGACAGCTACGAGCAGTACGTC.

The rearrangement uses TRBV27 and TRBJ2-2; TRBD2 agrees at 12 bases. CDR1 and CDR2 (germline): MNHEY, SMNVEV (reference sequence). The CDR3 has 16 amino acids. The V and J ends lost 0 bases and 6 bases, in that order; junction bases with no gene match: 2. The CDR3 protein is CASSLSLAGGPGELFF. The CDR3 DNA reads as TGTGCCAGCAGTTTATCACTAGCGGGAGGCCCCGGGGAGCTGTTTTTT.

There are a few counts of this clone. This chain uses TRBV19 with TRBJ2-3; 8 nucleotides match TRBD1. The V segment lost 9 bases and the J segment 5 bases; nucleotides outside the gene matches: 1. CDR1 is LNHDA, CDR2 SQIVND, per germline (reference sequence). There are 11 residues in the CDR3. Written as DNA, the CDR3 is TGTGCCAGCGGACAGGGAGATACGCAGTATTTT. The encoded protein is CASGQGDTQYF. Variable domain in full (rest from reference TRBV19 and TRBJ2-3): DGGITQSPKYLFRKEGQNVTLSCEQNLNHDAMYWYRQDPGQGLRLIYYSQIVNDFQKGDIAEGYSVSREKKESFPLTVTSAQKNPTAFYLCASGQGDTQYFGPGTRLTVL.

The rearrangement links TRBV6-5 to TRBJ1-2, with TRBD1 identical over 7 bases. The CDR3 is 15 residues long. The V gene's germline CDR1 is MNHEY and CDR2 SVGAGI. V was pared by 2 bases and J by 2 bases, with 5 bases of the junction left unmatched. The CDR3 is CASSYGVQGNYGYTF. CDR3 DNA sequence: TGTGCCAGCAGTTACGGTGTACAGGGGAACTATGGCTACACCTTC.

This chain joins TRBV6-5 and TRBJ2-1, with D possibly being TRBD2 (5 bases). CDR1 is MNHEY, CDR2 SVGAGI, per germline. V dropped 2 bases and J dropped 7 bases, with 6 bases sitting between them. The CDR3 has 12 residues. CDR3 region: CASSYPGNEQFF. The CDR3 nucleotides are TGTGCCAGCAGTTACCCGGGAAATGAGCAGTTCTTC.

CDR3: CASRTGSEAFF. CDR3 coding DNA: TGTGCCAGCAGGACAGGGTCTGAAGCTTTCTTT. J is TRBJ1-1 and V is TRBV27; 7 nucleotides agree with TRBD1. CDR3 length equals 11 residues. Germline V gene lookup returns CDR1 MNHEY and CDR2 SMNVEV (reference sequence). The V gene end was trimmed by 6 bases and the J gene end by 6 bases; junction bases not matched to a gene: 1.